These T cell receptor beta chains were read from a single sample in a study of blood T cell repertoires in COVID-19. Only in-frame clones appear in the TCRdb table, and some are missing; sequencing was by immunoSEQ multiplex PCR. The table has about 270,000 clones, around 89% seen once. The sequencing sample was made of PBMCs or T cells enriched from blood (not recorded which). These receptors were obtained from a woman in her 30s with acute COVID-19. Both conserved end residues are part of each CDR3. The order of the fields is CDR3 protein, V gene, J gene.

CDR3aa: CASSGYGELFF
v_gene: TRBV2
j_gene: TRBJ2-2

CDR3aa: CASSLLTGEQFF
v_gene: TRBV7-9
j_gene: TRBJ2-1

CDR3aa: CASSKGPGVQETQYF
v_gene: TRBV21-1
j_gene: TRBJ2-5

CDR3aa: CASSVGRGGGMDTEAFF
v_gene: TRBV9
j_gene: TRBJ1-1

CDR3aa: CASSYTGKGYYEQYF
v_gene: TRBV14
j_gene: TRBJ2-7

CDR3aa: CSGSKNEKLFF
v_gene: TRBV20-1
j_gene: TRBJ1-4

CDR3aa: CASREGREDGELFF
v_gene: TRBV2
j_gene: TRBJ2-2

CDR3aa: CASTTEPTNEKLFF
v_gene: TRBV19
j_gene: TRBJ1-4

CDR3aa: CSVADNSYEQYF
v_gene: TRBV29-1
j_gene: TRBJ2-7

CDR3aa: CASRGQVGTSHRRSSYEQYF
v_gene: TRBV3-1/TRBV3-2
j_gene: TRBJ2-7

CDR3aa: CASSLGGDDQPQHF
v_gene: TRBV5-1
j_gene: TRBJ1-5

CDR3aa: CAWEGHGGSYEQYF
v_gene: TRBV30
j_gene: TRBJ2-7

CDR3aa: CASSRRSLSYQPQHF
v_gene: TRBV21-1
j_gene: TRBJ1-5